A selection of T cell receptor beta chains follows, all from one sample in a study of T cell responses to AZD1222 COVID-19 vaccine. Profiling relied on immunoSEQ multiplex PCR, and the TCRdb table lists in-frame clones only, not all of them. This table holds some 140,000 clones, 88% found once. The source was peripheral blood, collected on day 0 of AZD1222 vaccination. The receptors were gathered from an adult in good health. The CDR3 runs from the conserved cysteine through the conserved F or W. The order of the fields is clone size, J gene, V gene, D gene, CDR3 DNA, CDR3 protein. D genes are given only for firm matches. Some rows have no size entry. The others give once, few or many, or a class for an expanded clone.

clone_size: -; j_call: TRBJ1-6; v_call: TRBV7-9; d_call: -; cdr3_nt: TGTGCCAGCAGCTTTTTCGACTCACCCCTCCACTTT; cdr3_aa: CASSFFDSPLHF
clone_size: once; j_call: TRBJ1-5; v_call: TRBV6-5; d_call: -; cdr3_nt: TGTGCCAGCACGCGAGAAGGGAGTCAGCCCCAGCATTTT; cdr3_aa: CASTREGSQPQHF
clone_size: -; j_call: TRBJ2-3; v_call: TRBV5-1; d_call: TRBD2; cdr3_nt: TGCGCCAGCAGCTTGAGACTAGCGGGGGGTAGCACAGATACGCAGTATTTT; cdr3_aa: CASSLRLAGGSTDTQYF
clone_size: -; j_call: TRBJ2-3; v_call: TRBV18; d_call: -; cdr3_nt: TGTGCCAGCTCACCACAGATGGGGGGAACCACAGATACGCAGTATTTT; cdr3_aa: CASSPQMGGTTDTQYF
clone_size: once; j_call: TRBJ1-3; v_call: TRBV2; d_call: -; cdr3_nt: TGTGCCAGCAGTGCGGTAGGGGGTGGAAACACCATATATTTT; cdr3_aa: CASSAVGGGNTIYF
clone_size: once; j_call: TRBJ1-2; v_call: TRBV6-1; d_call: -; cdr3_nt: TGTGCCAGCAGTGAAGGCCAGGCTACTAACTATGGCTACACCTTC; cdr3_aa: CASSEGQATNYGYTF
clone_size: -; j_call: TRBJ2-3; v_call: TRBV27; d_call: TRBD2; cdr3_nt: TGTGCCAGCAGCCCAGGGGCGGGGGGGACTAGCACAGATACGCAGTATTTT; cdr3_aa: CASSPGAGGTSTDTQYF
clone_size: -; j_call: TRBJ2-2; v_call: TRBV5-1; d_call: -; cdr3_nt: TGCGCCAGCAGCCCTGTAGCTGGGGGGCCCGGGGAGCTGTTTTTT; cdr3_aa: CASSPVAGGPGELFF
clone_size: -; j_call: TRBJ2-6; v_call: TRBV9; d_call: TRBD1; cdr3_nt: TGTGCCAGCAGCTTAACAGGGGCTGGGGCCAACGTCCTGACTTTC; cdr3_aa: CASSLTGAGANVLTF
clone_size: few; j_call: TRBJ1-5; v_call: TRBV7-2; d_call: -; cdr3_nt: TGTGCCAGCAGCACCCGGACAGAACAGCCCCAGCATTTT; cdr3_aa: CASSTRTEQPQHF
clone_size: few; j_call: TRBJ2-3; v_call: TRBV11-2; d_call: TRBD2; cdr3_nt: TGTGCCAGCAGCTTATTGTTAGCGGGGACAGATACGCAGTATTTT; cdr3_aa: CASSLLLAGTDTQYF